These 2 T cell receptor beta chains came from one sample sequenced in a study of blood T cell repertoires in COVID-19. Data came from immunoSEQ multiplex PCR; TCRdb stores just in-frame clones and leaves some out. Of approximately 150,000 clones detected, around 84% appear once; the ten largest clones hold roughly 4.5%. The sample taken for sequencing was peripheral blood. Receptors were obtained from a human donor in a cohort sampled during active COVID-19.

The CDR3: CAKSRGGSPLHF. The CDR3 coding sequence is TGTGCCAAGAGTAGGGGGGGTTCACCCCTCCACTTT. V gene TRBV2 combines with J gene TRBJ1-6, with D possibly TRBD1 on 6 matching bases. The CDR3 loop spans 12 amino acids. Germline CDR1 is SNHLY and CDR2 is FYNNEI. Between the trimmed V and J ends, which lost 10 bases and 9 bases, there was a span of 13 bases.

This CDR3 is CASGLVRDLIETQYF. CDR3 nucleotides: TGTGCTAGTGGTTTGGTACGGGACTTAATAGAGACCCAGTACTTC. The rearrangement joins TRBV12-5 to TRBJ2-5; D perhaps matches TRBD2 (6 bases). Trimming stripped 0 bases from V and 4 bases from J, with 12 bases between. Germline values: CDR1 LGHNT, CDR2 FRNRAP. This CDR3 has 15 amino acids.